These T cell receptor beta chains were read from a single sample in a study of sequential checkpoint blockade in melanoma. Generated by immunoSEQ multiplex PCR, the TCRdb table keeps only in-frame clones and is missing some. The repertoire holds more than 10,000 clones, with roughly 21% as singletons. This material consisted of tumor tissue (inferred from file names), taken from a patient given nivolumab and ipilimumab in sequence. These receptors were taken from a human donor with melanoma. CDR3s include the opening cysteine and the closing phenylalanine or tryptophan. Each record gives: CDR3 DNA, CDR3 protein, J gene, V gene, D gene, clone size. D genes are given only for firm matches. Clone size is not always given. Where it is, it says once, few, many or a class for expanded clones.

DNA: TGTGCCAGCAGCCAGCCCCACACTGAAGCTTTCTTT
CDR3: CASSQPHTEAFF
J: TRBJ1-1
V: TRBV6-8
D: .
size: .

DNA: TGCGCCAGCAGCCAAGATTCTTCCATCGGTTCACCCCTCCACTTT
CDR3: CASSQDSSIGSPLHF
J: TRBJ1-6
V: TRBV4-1
D: .
size: few

DNA: TGTGCCAGCAGCCAACTAGCGGGAGGGTCGGATGAGCAGTTCTTC
CDR3: CASSQLAGGSDEQFF
J: TRBJ2-1
V: TRBV6-8
D: TRBD2
size: many

DNA: TGTGCCAGCAGCGCCGGAGCGGGGGTTCCAGATACGCAGTATTTT
CDR3: CASSAGAGVPDTQYF
J: TRBJ2-3
V: TRBV11-3
D: TRBD2
size: few

DNA: TGTGCCAGCAGTTACGAACTGGGGCCCCAGCATTTT
CDR3: CASSYELGPQHF
J: TRBJ1-5
V: TRBV6-8
D: .
size: few

DNA: TGTGCCAGCAGCCGACGAATTGCGGGGGAAACAGATACGCAGTATTTT
CDR3: CASSRRIAGETDTQYF
J: TRBJ2-3
V: TRBV11-3
D: TRBD2
size: medium-sized

DNA: TGTGCCAGCTCCTTAGAACAGGGTTTCTACGAGCAGTACTTC
CDR3: CASSLEQGFYEQYF
J: TRBJ2-7
V: TRBV18
D: .
size: few

DNA: TGTGCCAGCAGCGATAGGGCTAGCGGGGGCCTATACGAGCAGTACTTC
CDR3: CASSDRASGGLYEQYF
J: TRBJ2-7
V: TRBV11-3
D: TRBD2
size: .

DNA: TGTGCCAGCAGCTTATCAGGGACTAGCAGCGATACGCAGTATTTT
CDR3: CASSLSGTSSDTQYF
J: TRBJ2-3
V: TRBV11-3
D: TRBD2
size: .

DNA: TGTGCCAGCAGCCGGGGACAGGGGACCGAAAACATTCAGTACTTC
CDR3: CASSRGQGTENIQYF
J: TRBJ2-4
V: TRBV11-3
D: TRBD1
size: medium-sized

DNA: TGTGCCAGCTCACCACCGTGGACCCAAGATTTCAGGGAGCAGTACTTC
CDR3: CASSPPWTQDFREQYF
J: TRBJ2-7
V: TRBV18
D: .
size: .

DNA: TGTGCCAGCAGTTCCGCCGTCTCGTCCCCCCACGAGCAGTACTTC
CDR3: CASSSAVSSPHEQYF
J: TRBJ2-7
V: TRBV6-8
D: .
size: few

DNA: TGTGCCAGCAGAAAGGACAGCTTAAACTATGGCTACACCTTC
CDR3: CASRKDSLNYGYTF
J: TRBJ1-2
V: TRBV6-8
D: .
size: .

DNA: TGTGCCAGCAGCTTAGATCAGGGTTTGTACGCTGGCGGCTCTAACTATGGCTACACCTTC
CDR3: CASSLDQGLYAGGSNYGYTF
J: TRBJ1-2
V: TRBV11-3
D: .
size: many

DNA: TGCAGCGTTGAAATTTCCAACAGGGGCGAGCAGTACTTC
CDR3: CSVEISNRGEQYF
J: TRBJ2-7
V: TRBV29-1
D: TRBD1
size: few

DNA: TGTGCCAGCAGCCCCCCGTACTCTGGGGCCAACGTCCTGACTTTC
CDR3: CASSPPYSGANVLTF
J: TRBJ2-6
V: TRBV11-3
D: .
size: medium-sized

DNA: TGTGCCAGCAGCCCTCGGGCCTCCCTGGGGCTATTCACTGAAGCTTTCTTT
CDR3: CASSPRASLGLFTEAFF
J: TRBJ1-1
V: TRBV14
D: .
size: once

DNA: TGTGCCAGCAGTTCAGGGCAGAATGAGCAGTTCTTC
CDR3: CASSSGQNEQFF
J: TRBJ2-1
V: TRBV28
D: .
size: .

DNA: TGTGCCAGCAGTTATACGACGTGGTTTGAGACCCAGTACTTC
CDR3: CASSYTTWFETQYF
J: TRBJ2-5
V: TRBV6-8
D: .
size: few

DNA: TGTGCCAGTAGCCCAGCGGTGCTTATGGATGAGCAGTTCTTC
CDR3: CASSPAVLMDEQFF
J: TRBJ2-1
V: TRBV19
D: .
size: .

DNA: TGCGCCAGCAGCTGGACAGGGGAGACCGGGGAGCTGTTTTTT
CDR3: CASSWTGETGELFF
J: TRBJ2-2
V: TRBV5-1
D: TRBD1
size: .

DNA: TGTGCCAGCAACCTCTTTTTCAGCCCTGTTTACAATGAGCAGTTCTTC
CDR3: CASNLFFSPVYNEQFF
J: TRBJ2-1
V: TRBV11-3
D: .
size: large

DNA: TGTGCCAGCAGCTTTAACACAGGGTTTTACAATGAGCAGTTCTTC
CDR3: CASSFNTGFYNEQFF
J: TRBJ2-1
V: TRBV11-3
D: .
size: .

DNA: TGTGCCAGCAGCGGATTAGCCAAAAACATTCAGTACTTC
CDR3: CASSGLAKNIQYF
J: TRBJ2-4
V: TRBV9
D: .
size: .

DNA: TGTGCCAGCAGGCGGGACCTAAACACCGGGGAGCTGTTTTTT
CDR3: CASRRDLNTGELFF
J: TRBJ2-2
V: TRBV6-8
D: .
size: few

DNA: TGTGCCAGCAGTTACATTGGCGTGAGTGAGCAGTTCTTC
CDR3: CASSYIGVSEQFF
J: TRBJ2-1
V: TRBV6-8
D: .
size: .

DNA: TGTGCCAGCAGCTTGACAGGGGTCAATGAAAAACTGTTTTTT
CDR3: CASSLTGVNEKLFF
J: TRBJ1-4
V: TRBV11-3
D: TRBD1
size: few

DNA: TGCGCCAGCAGCCAAGATCTGGCGGGGAGCACAGATACGCAGTATTTT
CDR3: CASSQDLAGSTDTQYF
J: TRBJ2-3
V: TRBV23-1
D: .
size: few

DNA: TGTGCCAGCAGCTTCCCCAGCGGCTCCTACGAGCAGTACTTC
CDR3: CASSFPSGSYEQYF
J: TRBJ2-7
V: TRBV11-3
D: .
size: many

DNA: TGTGCCAGTAGGTCCTCTAGCGGACTCTACGAGCAGTACTTC
CDR3: CASRSSSGLYEQYF
J: TRBJ2-7
V: TRBV19
D: TRBD2
size: .

DNA: TGCGCCAGCAGCCTTCAGACATACCATGGCTACACCTTC
CDR3: CASSLQTYHGYTF
J: TRBJ1-2
V: TRBV23-1
D: .
size: few

DNA: TGTGCCAGCAGCTCAGGGATGGATAACTATGGCTACACCTTC
CDR3: CASSSGMDNYGYTF
J: TRBJ1-2
V: TRBV11-3
D: .
size: .

DNA: TGTGCCAGCAACCCTCTAGCGGGGGCCACAGATACGCAGTATTTT
CDR3: CASNPLAGATDTQYF
J: TRBJ2-3
V: TRBV6-8
D: TRBD2
size: many

DNA: TGTGCCAGCTACCGACAGGGGGCTAGCTACGAGCAGTACTTC
CDR3: CASYRQGASYEQYF
J: TRBJ2-7
V: TRBV28
D: TRBD1
size: few

DNA: TGCGCCAGCAGCCACCCAGTCCCGCAACAGGGGTTTGGTCAGCCCCAGCATTTT
CDR3: CASSHPVPQQGFGQPQHF
J: TRBJ1-5
V: TRBV23-1
D: TRBD1
size: .

DNA: TGTGCCAGCAGTTATGGGCAGGGAATAAATGGCTACACCTTC
CDR3: CASSYGQGINGYTF
J: TRBJ1-2
V: TRBV6-8
D: .
size: few

DNA: TGTGCCAGCAGTGAAGGTTGGACATATGGATACGAGCAGTACTTC
CDR3: CASSEGWTYGYEQYF
J: TRBJ2-7
V: TRBV6-1
D: .
size: .

DNA: TGTGCCAGCAGTTACCGAAATTTTTGGGAGACCCAGTACTTC
CDR3: CASSYRNFWETQYF
J: TRBJ2-5
V: TRBV6-8
D: .
size: .

DNA: TGTGCCAGCGGACAGGGCAAAGGCTACGAGCAGTACTTC
CDR3: CASGQGKGYEQYF
J: TRBJ2-7
V: TRBV18
D: TRBD1
size: few

DNA: TGTGCCAGTAGTATCAGGACTTTAAATGAGCAGTTCTTC
CDR3: CASSIRTLNEQFF
J: TRBJ2-1
V: TRBV19
D: .
size: .